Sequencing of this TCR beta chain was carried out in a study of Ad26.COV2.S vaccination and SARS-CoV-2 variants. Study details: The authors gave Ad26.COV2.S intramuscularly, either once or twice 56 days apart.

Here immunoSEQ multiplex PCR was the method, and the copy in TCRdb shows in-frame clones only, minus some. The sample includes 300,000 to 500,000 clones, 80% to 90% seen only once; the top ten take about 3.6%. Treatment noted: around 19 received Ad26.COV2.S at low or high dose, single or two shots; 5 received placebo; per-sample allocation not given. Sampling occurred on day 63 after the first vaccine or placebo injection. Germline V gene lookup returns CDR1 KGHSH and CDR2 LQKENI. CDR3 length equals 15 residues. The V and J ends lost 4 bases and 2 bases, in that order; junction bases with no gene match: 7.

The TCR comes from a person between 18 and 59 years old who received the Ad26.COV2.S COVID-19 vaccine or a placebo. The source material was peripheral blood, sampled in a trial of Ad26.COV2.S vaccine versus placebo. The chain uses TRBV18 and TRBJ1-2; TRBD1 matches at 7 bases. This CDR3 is CASSRDRANNYGYTF. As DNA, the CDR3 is TGTGCCAGCTCACGGGACAGAGCTAACAACTATGGCTACACCTTC.